This T cell receptor (beta chain) was captured by sequencing in a study of blood T cell repertoires in COVID-19. Study context: Specimens from acute and convalescent COVID-19 originated in the United States, Italy and Spain.

Germline V gene lookup returns CDR1 SGHTA and CDR2 FQGNSA. The length of the CDR3 is 16 residues. Trimming took 4 bases from V and 2 from J; bases not matched to a gene: 10. The protocol was immunoSEQ multiplex PCR, while the TCRdb copy is restricted to in-frame clones and leaves out a portion. In the table there are approximately 210,000 clones, approximately 79% of which are singletons. The chain combines TRBV7-2 with TRBJ2-5; 7 bases map to TRBD1. This TCR came from a human donor in a cohort sampled during active COVID-19. The sample comprised peripheral blood. The CDR3 spells CASSSRGQLDQETQYF. As DNA, the CDR3 is TGTGCCAGCAGCTCCCGGGGACAGCTAGATCAAGAGACCCAGTACTTC.